This T cell receptor (beta chain) was obtained from a study of CD8 T cells in ankylosing spondylitis. Study conclusions and caveats: Clones linked with disease were CD8+ and fairly uncommon in the peripheral blood.

With 1 base removed from V and 3 bases from J, the gap between germline ends came to 10 bases. Germline CDR1 SGHTA, CDR2 FQGNSA. This CDR3 is 14 amino acids long. TCRdb used MiXCR to reprocess the 5' RACE reads, holding one entry per CDR3 protein. The top ten hold approximately 3.3% of the sample, which has 100,000 to 150,000 distinct CDR3 sequences, around 8.5% seen once. This clonotype was recorded a few times. The antigen is unknown. Input material: blood, either unsorted or a sorted T cell fraction (not recorded which). The sequence derives from a male donor with ankylosing spondylitis or in good health (not recorded which). The chain employs TRBV7-2 and TRBJ2-7; D ambiguous. This CDR3 reads CASSLDSVNYEQYF. The DNA of the CDR3 is TGTGCCAGCAGCTTAGATTCGGTCAACTACGAGCAGTACTTC.